This T cell receptor (beta chain) appears in the sequencing data of a study of CD8+ T cells in alopecia areata. The overall study: Treated patients were given 5 to 10 mg oral tofacitinib twice daily.

The study, taken as a whole, reports: Sharing of TCR sequences between patients (possibly for HLA-related reasons) was less clear than in mice. Relative to normal scalp, lesional scalp, especially alopecia totalis/universalis, showed higher clonality. Scalp sample data also include resident alphabeta T cells from normal skin.

It was cDNA, reverse transcribed from extracted RNA, that served as the sequencing template. The data were produced by immunoSEQ multiplex PCR, yet TCRdb's version contains in-frame clones alone and is incomplete. The table lists about 140,000 clones, roughly 46% of them singletons. Details on this clone: The antigen is not known.

V lost 0 bases and J 6 bases, leaving 17 bases between the germline ends. This CDR3 comprises 15 residues. CDR1 is SQVTM, CDR2 ANQGSEA, per germline. The chain couples TRBV29-1 to TRBJ1-2; tentative D call: TRBD1 (6 bases). Sample: CD4+ T cells sorted from blood, taken at week 0. The receptor was derived from a human donor with alopecia areata. This CDR3 is CSVEEGAGAPNGYTF. In nucleotides, the CDR3 is TGCAGCGTTGAAGAGGGGGCAGGGGCCCCTAATGGCTACACCTTC. Looking up the rest from reference TRBV29-1 and TRBJ1-2 gives the full variable domain: SAVISQKPSRDICQRGTSLTIQCQVDSQVTMMFWYRQQPGQSLTLIATANQGSEATYESGFVIDKFPISRPNLTFSTLTVSNMSPEDSSIYLCSVEEGAGAPNGYTFGSGTRLTVV.